This TCR beta chain emerged from a study of beta chain features in type 1 diabetes (dated by TCRdb to 2016 to 2019). Study-wide context: Patients and healthy donors did not differ in mean age, gender distribution, total cell number or subset yield. A total of around 110,000,000 sorted cells were examined across all samples, and a strong correlation was observed between cell number per subset and RNA yield. In the study, recently diagnosed type 1 diabetes patients and matched healthy donors were compared on the TCRB repertoires of their sorted circulating CD4+ T cell subsets. Regulatory and stem cell-like memory subsets were isolated from only 8 patients and about eight healthy donors, whereas naive and central memory subsets came from all 30 or so donors.

Each donor gave one peripheral blood draw, around 100 mL on average, collected into heparinised tubes. Using a panel that included CD45RO, CCR7, CD25, CD127, CD95 and CD27, naive, central memory, regulatory and stem cell-like memory CD4+ T cells were sorted on a BD FACSAria II. Purity was above 95% for every sorted population. Right away, PBMCs were isolated by Lymphoprep density gradient centrifugation and were stained directly, with no culture step. So that batch effects would be minimized, each experiment stained and sorted samples in pairs, pairing one healthy donor with one patient. This clone appeared a few times. Its antigen is still unknown. One base away there is no much larger clone; base qualities are not given. The research as a whole found: Type 1 diabetes patients showed a moderate but significant shortening of TCRB CDR3 length in all four CD4+ subsets. Sequencing cDNA rather than genomic DNA could over-represent highly expressing activated cells, although activation and CD3 levels did not differ between groups. Shorter templates might be favored by PCR, yet because patient and control samples were amplified and corrected together, any such skew would affect both groups equally. At VDJ recombination sites, type 1 diabetes patients had fewer insertions and more deleted nucleotides, which implies abnormalities in thymic rearrangement. HLA sub-analyses involved small numbers of individuals, so any influence of HLA type on TCRB rearrangement remained unresolved. Naive, central memory and regulatory TCRB repertoires appeared more similar among patients than among healthy donors.

All of the isolated RNA was reverse transcribed with the High Capacity cDNA Reverse Transcription Kit, so expressed TCRB transcripts were sequenced. Deep immunoSEQ sequencing was applied to naive, central memory and regulatory T cell samples, giving an average of around 3.4 million total reads per sample. Sorted cells were lysed in RLT buffer and RNA was extracted with DNase-treated RNeasy Micro or Mini kits, depending on cell number. To prevent cross-contamination, every cell subset was processed on its own, while patient and healthy donor samples were processed together. TCRB sequences were amplified from cDNA with the immunoSEQ multiplex PCR, producing 87-bp fragments spanning the CDR3 region. Sequencing of the amplicons was performed on the Illumina HiSeq platform. Processing in the source paper ran as follows. PCR bias was corrected computationally using synthetic template baselines, and reads within Hamming distance 2 were collapsed, with unmergeable singletons discarded. Reads were aligned against IMGT to assign V, D and J genes, CDR3 length and insertions or deletions at six rearrangement sites. Clonotype counts were normalized to sorted cell number within each subset before computing true diversity and Gini coefficients with the tcR R package. The overlap coefficient, calculated on TCRB nucleotide sequences, was used to quantify repertoire sharing. Out-of-frame TCRB sequences from naive cells were analyzed to stand in for the pre-selection repertoire. TCRdb took over this immuneACCESS table, retaining in-frame rearrangements with V and J assigned. Such tables are incomplete; in checked studies, under half of the missing clones stem from an unresolved V gene, and the remainder is unexplained. That table furnishes V, J and clone size, whereas the DNA furnished D and trimming. For this sample the table gives 250,000 to 350,000 clones, of which 9.5% to 11% were detected only once. The ten largest clones take up 0.015% to 0.02% of the sample.

Sample: naive CD4+ T cells from blood. Read against the paper, the sample's cell subset or site label means: true naive CD4+ T cells. The TCR comes from a woman in her thirties in good health.

The CDR3 is CAWGQNTGELFF. Here is the DNA: TGTGCCTGGGGACAGAACACCGGGGAGCTGTTTTTT. Rearrangement joined TRBV30 to TRBJ2-2; perhaps TRBD1 is the D gene, with 5 bases matching. The CDR3 goes from the cysteine to the phenylalanine over 12 residues. Here the CDR3 DNA is all that survives: 36 bases in frame from base 1. Trimming removed 5 bases from V and 1 base from J, leaving 5 bases between the germline ends. CDR1 GTSNPN and CDR2 SVGIG were looked up in the germline V gene (reference sequence).